This TCR beta chain stems from a study of blood T cell repertoires in COVID-19. Trimming stripped 0 bases from V and 4 bases from J, with 8 bases between. The CDR3 sequence is 14 residues long. The germline V gene has CDR1 SGDLS and CDR2 YYNGEE. The method was immunoSEQ multiplex PCR; TCRdb's version includes in-frame clones alone and lacks a portion of them. The data hold about 200,000 clones, with roughly nine tenths observed a single time. The chain employs TRBV9 and TRBJ1-5, with D uncertain. This sequence was found in a woman in her 50s with COVID-19, enrolled during active disease. The sample was peripheral blood. The CDR3 sequence is CASSVGGENQPQHF. The CDR3 bases are TGTGCCAGCAGCGTAGGTGGAGAAAATCAGCCCCAGCATTTT.